These 25 T cell receptor beta chains originate from one sample sequenced in a study of vaccination effects on CD4 cells after COVID-19. These receptors have no identified antigens. Pools of viral peptides were used by the ViraFEST assay to expand antigen-specific CD4+ T cells ahead of sequencing. The authors isolated CD4+ T cells after roughly eleven days of culture. The individual was infected with SARS-CoV-2 between March and December 2020, as confirmed by PCR. Everyone in the study got two shots of either the BNT162b2 or mRNA-1273 vaccine. Only in-frame clones appear in the TCRdb table, and some are missing; sequencing was by immunoSEQ multiplex PCR. The top ten clones hold approximately 20% of a sample with 15,000 or so clones, over 65% of them seen once. This specimen was CD4+ T cells from PBMCs cultured with SARS-CoV-2 spike peptides, taken after COVID-19 vaccination. The receptors stem from a human donor who had a prior SARS-CoV-2 infection.

V gene TRBV24-1 combines with J gene TRBJ2-3; the match to TRBD2 covers 8 bases. After removal of 1 base from V and 0 bases from J, the junction contained 8 bases not matched to a gene. This CDR3 is 18 amino acids long. Per the germline V gene, CDR1 is KGHDR and CDR2 is SFDVKD. The CDR3 loop is CATSDFPAGASSTDTQYF. DNA for the CDR3: TGTGCCACCAGTGATTTCCCAGCGGGAGCCTCTAGCACAGATACGCAGTATTTT.

The DNA for the CDR3 is TGCGCCAGCAGCATGAGCGTGGTGCCCCGAGCGGACCAAGAGACCCAGTACTTC. Its translation is CASSMSVVPRADQETQYF. This chain joins TRBV4-1 and TRBJ2-5; TRBD2 is a possible D gene (5 bases). Looked up from germline, CDR1 is MGHRA and CDR2 is YSYEKL. V lost 5 bases to trimming and J lost 0 bases, with 22 bases between them. CDR3 length: 18 amino acids.

The chain combines TRBV11-3 with TRBJ2-5; D not resolved. There are 14 residues in the CDR3. Trimming removed 0 bases from V and 5 bases from J, with 10 bases in between. The V gene's germline CDR1 is SGHNT and CDR2 YENEEA. The CDR3 here is CASSLETSSETQYF. The CDR3 coding sequence is TGTGCCAGCAGCTTAGAGACGTCTTCGGAGACCCAGTACTTC.

The CDR3 bases are TGTGCCACCAGACTAGCGGCTTACAATGAGCAGTTCTTC. Protein: CATRLAAYNEQFF. The V and J genes are TRBV10-3 and TRBJ2-1, with 9 bases identical to TRBD2. The CDR3 runs 13 residues. Germline CDR1 and CDR2: ENHRY and SYGVKD. J lost 4 bases, V lost 10 bases, and 5 bases had no gene match.

The chain employs TRBV11-1 and TRBJ2-3; D remains unclear. V lost 3 bases and J lost 3, with 1 base in between. The germline gives CDR1 SGHAT, CDR2 FQDESV (reference sequence). This CDR3 is built from 11 residues. In DNA, the CDR3 is TGTGCCAGCAGCTTGACAGATACGCAGTATTTT. This gives the protein CASSLTDTQYF.

This clone showed up just once. The chain is built from TRBV5-4 and TRBJ2-7, with 10 bases lining up with TRBD1. The CDR3 has 15 amino acids. Germline CDR1 is SGHNT and CDR2 is YYREEE (reference sequence). The ends lost 2 bases at V and 3 bases at J; junction bases unmatched: 5. The CDR3 nucleotides read TGTGCCAGCAGCTTTGCCGGGACAGGGGACTACGAGCAGTACTTC. It translates to CASSFAGTGDYEQYF.

V usage is TRBV5-4 and J usage is TRBJ1-1; 10 positions match TRBD1. Trimming cost V 4 bases and J 0 bases; bases outside gene matches: 9. Germline CDR1 SGHNT, CDR2 YYREEE (reference sequence). The CDR3 is 17 amino acids. The CDR3 nucleotides read TGTGCCAGCAGCCTCGCGCCGGGACAGGGGATGAACACTGAAGCTTTCTTT. Translating it yields CASSLAPGQGMNTEAFF.

The rearrangement joins TRBV3-1 (or the pseudogene TRBV3-2) to TRBJ1-4, with 10 bases lining up with TRBD1. This CDR3 has 14 amino acids. Germline CDR1 LGHDT, CDR2 YNNKEL (reference sequence). The V gene end was trimmed by 4 bases and the J gene end by 8 bases; junction bases not matched to a gene: 4. The CDR3 nucleotides read TGTGCCAGCAGCCGGGACAGGGGAGGGGAAAAACTGTTTTTT. This encodes CASSRDRGGEKLFF.

This clone has only one observation. The V call is TRBV6-5, the J call TRBJ2-1, with 7 bases matching TRBD2. V lost 2 bases to trimming and J lost 9 bases; unmatched junction nucleotides: 4. The CDR3 totals 13 residues. Germline V gives CDR1 MNHEY, CDR2 SVGAGI. In nucleotides, the CDR3 is TGTGCCAGCAGTTACCAAGCGGGATTTGAGCAGTTCTTC. It is translated as CASSYQAGFEQFF.

The V call is TRBV7-2, the J call TRBJ2-5; D perhaps matches TRBD2 (5 bases). CDR3 length equals 13 residues. Germline V gene lookup returns CDR1 SGHTA and CDR2 FQGNSA. The germline V and J ends were trimmed by 2 bases and 4 bases, with 8 bases remaining between them. CDR3 nucleotide sequence: TGTGCCAGCAGCTTACGGGATTTAGAGACCCAGTACTTC. This translates into CASSLRDLETQYF.

The gene calls are TRBV7-6 and TRBJ1-3; 8 nucleotides agree with TRBD1. The CDR3 is 17 amino acids. Trimming removed 0 bases from V and 0 bases from J; junction bases left unmatched: 4. Germline V gene sequence: CDR1 SGHVS, CDR2 FNYEAQ. This chain's CDR3 is CASSLAVGQGSGNTIYF. DNA of the CDR3: TGTGCCAGCAGCTTAGCGGTAGGACAGGGCTCTGGAAACACCATATATTTT.

The rearrangement links TRBV6-1 to TRBJ1-2; D is uncertain. Deletions cut 7 bases from V and 0 bases from J, with 9 bases between. Germline V gene sequence: CDR1 MNHNS, CDR2 SASEGT. The CDR3 covers 13 residues. In DNA, the CDR3 is TGTGCCAGCACCGGTAGTACTAACTATGGCTACACCTTC. Translated: CASTGSTNYGYTF.

This clone rates as medium-sized. This CDR3 is also generated by other DNA sequences in the sample. The CDR3 coding sequence is TGTGCCAGCAGCCCGCAGTCTACTAATGAAAAACTGTTTTTT. This encodes CASSPQSTNEKLFF. V is TRBV7-9 and J is TRBJ1-4; D unclear. Germline lookup yields CDR1 SEHNR and CDR2 FQNEAQ (reference sequence). The V end lost 5 bases, the J end lost 2 bases, and 9 bases lay between the germline ends. This CDR3 contains 14 residues.

The chain is built from TRBV6-4 and TRBJ1-1; D remains unclear. CDR1 and CDR2 from the germline V gene are MRHNA and SNTAGT. This CDR3 has 13 amino acids. V lost 6 bases and J 7 bases, leaving 15 bases between the germline ends. For the CDR3, the DNA is TGTGCCAGCAGCGAGCGGGGTGGAGGTGAAGCTTTCTTT. Its translation: CASSERGGGEAFF.

This chain's CDR3 is CASSFTGTGKLFF. The CDR3 region has the DNA TGTGCCAGCAGTTTCACCGGGACAGGTAAACTGTTTTTT. The chain couples TRBV6-6 to TRBJ1-4; 8 positions match TRBD1. With 4 bases clipped from V and 11 bases from J, the junction kept 6 bases outside the gene matches. This CDR3 has 13 residues. Germline V lookup: CDR1 MNHNY, CDR2 SVGAGI (reference sequence).

The chain links TRBV5-1 to TRBJ1-5; TRBD1 matches at 7 bases. Trimming cost V 3 bases and J 8 bases; bases outside gene matches: 8. The CDR3 runs to 14 residues. Looked up from germline, CDR1 is SGHRS and CDR2 is YFSETQ. The CDR3 loop reads CASSSGQEGEPQHF. In nucleotides, the CDR3 is TGCGCCAGCAGCTCAGGACAGGAGGGAGAGCCCCAGCATTTT.

The CDR3: CASSQRQGHEQYF. The CDR3 bases are TGTGCCAGCAGCCAACGACAGGGACACGAGCAGTACTTC. The genes are TRBV3-1 (or the pseudogene TRBV3-2) and TRBJ2-7; 7 bases fit TRBD1. Per the germline V gene, CDR1 is LGHDT and CDR2 is YNNKEL (reference sequence). V was clipped by 2 bases and J by 5 bases; unmatched bases: 3. The length of the CDR3 is 13 residues.

This chain connects TRBV19 to TRBJ1-4; maybe TRBD1 (5 bases). Germline CDR1 reads LNHDA; CDR2 reads SQIVND (reference sequence). The CDR3 covers 15 residues. The germline V and J ends were trimmed by 6 bases and 10 bases, with 21 bases remaining between them. The CDR3 nucleotides are TGTGCCAGTAGAGAGTGGGGGGAAACGAGCGGAAAACTGTTTTTT. It is translated as CASREWGETSGKLFF.

This sequence joins TRBV24-1 and TRBJ2-7; TRBD2 agrees at 9 bases. Germline CDR1 KGHDR, CDR2 SFDVKD. Trimming cost V 3 bases and J 3 bases; bases outside gene matches: 5. This CDR3 contains 15 residues. The CDR3 coding sequence is TGTGCCACCAGTGATGCGGGGGGGTCCGACTACGAGCAGTACTTC. It translates to CATSDAGGSDYEQYF.

This chain joins TRBV12-3 or TRBV12-4 and TRBJ1-5, with D unresolved. The CDR3 consists of 12 residues. V lost 2 bases to trimming and J lost 5 bases, with 4 bases between them. The CDR3 sequence is CASSLNYQPQHF. Here the CDR3 DNA reads TGTGCCAGCAGTTTAAACTATCAGCCCCAGCATTTT.

The gene calls are TRBV7-2 and TRBJ2-3; weak D call: TRBD1 (6 bases). V gave up 5 bases and J gave up 6 bases, with 12 bases separating them. This CDR3 contains 13 residues. Germline CDR1 reads SGHTA; CDR2 reads FQGNSA. This chain's CDR3 is CASSTGTQDTQYF. DNA for the CDR3: TGTGCCAGCAGCACCGGGACACAGGATACGCAGTATTTT.

CDR3 sequence reads: CASSTGGTYTGELFF. CDR3 nucleotide sequence: TGTGCCAGTAGTACCGGGGGGACCTACACCGGGGAGCTGTTTTTT. The chain joins TRBV19 to TRBJ2-2; 7 bases align to TRBD2. The length of the CDR3 is 15 residues. V was clipped by 4 bases and J by 3 bases; unmatched bases: 5. Germline V gene data show CDR1 as LNHDA and CDR2 as SQIVND (reference sequence).

V and J are TRBV10-3 and TRBJ1-2; no definite D call. The CDR3 runs 10 residues. The germline CDR1 and CDR2 sequences are ENHRY and SYGVKD. V lost 10 bases, J lost 4 bases, and 7 bases lay in between. For the CDR3, the DNA is TGTGCCACCCGGGGCTATGGCTACACCTTC. It yields the protein CATRGYGYTF.

V and J are TRBV6-2 or TRBV6-3 and TRBJ2-5; a weak D match, TRBD2 (7 bases). V lost 6 bases and J 0 bases, leaving 23 bases between the germline ends. The germline V gene has CDR1 MNHEY and CDR2 SVGEGT. The CDR3 consists of 18 residues. For the CDR3, the DNA is TGTGCCAGCAGCCCGCACGTCGCGAGAGGGGGGGACCAAGAGACCCAGTACTTC. Translating it yields CASSPHVARGGDQETQYF.

This sequence joins TRBV5-4 and TRBJ2-5; 10 bases map to TRBD1. The CDR3 runs 14 residues. The germline CDR1 and CDR2 sequences are SGHNT and YYREEE (reference sequence). V lost 3 bases, J lost 2 bases, and 1 base stayed unmatched. The DNA for the CDR3 is TGTGCCAGCAGCTGGGACAGGGGACAAGAGACCCAGTACTTC. This codes for CASSWDRGQETQYF.